Following are 27 T cell receptor beta chains from one sample sequenced in a study of CD8 T cells in ankylosing spondylitis. Study results and caveats: Typical of ankylosing spondylitis blood, it appeared, was a TCR beta motif of eight highly homologous variants.

TCRdb re-analysed the 5' RACE reads in MiXCR, keeping a single row per CDR3 protein. The sample comprises around 480,000 distinct CDR3 sequences, roughly 18% of which are singletons, and just over 1% rests with the top ten. No cognate antigen is known for these TCRs. The sequenced sample was blood, either unsorted or a sorted T cell fraction (not recorded which). These receptors were obtained from a male donor with ankylosing spondylitis.

The rearrangement joins TRBV5-1 to TRBJ1-1, with D possibly being TRBD1 (5 bases). Deletions cut 4 bases from V and 1 base from J, with 11 bases between. Germline values: CDR1 SGHRS, CDR2 YFSETQ. This CDR3 has 14 residues. The CDR3 DNA reads as TGCGCCAGCAGCAAGGACACCCGGAACACTGAAGCTTTCTTT. Its protein product is CASSKDTRNTEAFF. The full variable domain, with the rest looked up from reference TRBV5-1 and TRBJ1-1, is KAGVTQTPRYLIKTRGQQVTLSCSPISGHRSVSWYQQTPGQGLQFLFEYFSETQRNKGNFPGRFSGRQFSNSRSEMNVSTLELGDSALYLCASSKDTRNTEAFFGQGTRLTVV.

This clonotype has a handful of counts. The chain combines TRBV20-1 with TRBJ1-1; 10 nucleotides align to TRBD1. CDR3 length: 15 residues. Germline CDR1 and CDR2: DFQATT and SNEGSKA (reference sequence). Trimming took 6 bases from V and 5 from J; bases not matched to a gene: 12. In DNA, the CDR3 is TGCAGTGCAACCGACAGGGGACAGGGGAATACTGAAGCTTTCTTT. This codes for CSATDRGQGNTEAFF.

Points on this clonotype: The junction departs from germline at one end; a sequencing error may be responsible. The rearrangement joins TRBV5-4 to TRBJ2-3; 10 bases map to TRBD2. The CDR3 runs to 15 residues. Germline-derived CDR1 and CDR2 are SGHNT and YYREEE (reference sequence). CDR3 bases: TGTGCCAGCAGCTCGTTAGCGGGGGGCTATTCACAGATACGCTTT. Translation gives CASSSLAGGYSQIRF. Combining the CDR3 with reference TRBV5-4 and TRBJ2-3 gives the whole variable domain ETGVTQSPTHLIKTRGQQVTLRCSSQSGHNTVSWYQQALGQGPQFIFQYYREEENGRGNFPPRFSGLQFPNYSSELNVNALELDDSALYLCASSSLAGGYSQIRFGPGTRLTVL.

This clonotype appeared a few times. The genes are TRBV12-3 or TRBV12-4 and TRBJ2-7, with D unclear. The CDR3 runs to 14 residues. V dropped 4 bases and J dropped 3 bases, with 13 bases sitting between them. CDR3 protein: CASSSPSDRYEQYF. The CDR3 DNA sequence: TGTGCCAGCAGTTCCCCTTCCGACCGCTACGAGCAGTACTTC.

This clonotype was seen a few times. The CDR3 bases are TGTGCCACCAGCAGAGATAACGGGTGGTATGCTTTCTTT. Encoded protein: CATSRDNGWYAFF. The V and J genes are TRBV15 and TRBJ1-1; D not certain. The V gene lost 0 bases and the J gene lost 11 bases, with 13 bases spanning the gap. Germline V gene lookup returns CDR1 LNHNV and CDR2 YYDKDF (reference sequence). This CDR3 region has 13 residues.

The chain combines TRBV29-1 with TRBJ2-7; D call uncertain. This CDR3 comprises 13 residues. CDR1 is SQVTM, CDR2 ANQGSEA, per germline. Trimming removed 6 bases from V and 0 bases from J, with 12 bases in between. The CDR3 DNA follows: TGCAGCGTACAATTTCAGAGCTCCTACGAGCAGTACTTC. It codes for CSVQFQSSYEQYF.

There are many counts of this clonotype. The V call is TRBV20-1, the J call TRBJ2-5, with 11 bases identical to TRBD1. CDR1 DFQATT and CDR2 SNEGSKA come from the germline V gene (reference sequence). V lost 6 bases, J lost 4 bases, and 4 bases stayed unmatched. The CDR3 covers 13 residues. The CDR3 nucleotides are TGCAGTGCCACGGACAGGGGGCTAGAGACCCAGTACTTC. Amino acids: CSATDRGLETQYF.

Ten or more counts support this clonotype. This chain links TRBV9 with TRBJ2-7; D possibly corresponds to TRBD1 (5 bases). The germline V gene has CDR1 SGDLS and CDR2 YYNGEE. V lost 0 bases and J 7 bases, leaving 11 bases between the germline ends. The CDR3 is 13 residues long. Here the CDR3 DNA reads TGTGCCAGCAGCGTAGCCGCTAGGGGTGAGCAGTACTTC. Its translation is CASSVAARGEQYF.

This clonotype was picked up a small number of times. V usage is TRBV6-2 or TRBV6-3 and J usage is TRBJ2-7; TRBD1 or TRBD2 may be the D gene (6 bases each). CDR1 is MNHEY and CDR2 is SVGEGT in the germline V gene. The CDR3 has 14 amino acids. The V gene lost 7 bases and the J gene lost 2 bases, with 15 bases spanning the gap. The CDR3 DNA follows: TGTGCCAGCACCAAGGGGGGCGGACCCTACGAGCAGTACTTC. It is translated as CASTKGGGPYEQYF.

The chain links TRBV29-1 to TRBJ1-2; no definite D call. The germline V gene has CDR1 SQVTM and CDR2 ANQGSEA. With 4 bases removed from V and 4 bases from J, the gap between germline ends came to 16 bases. This CDR3 comprises 14 residues. This chain's CDR3 is CSVGTDSLSYGYTF. The CDR3 bases are TGCAGCGTTGGGACGGACTCCCTGTCCTATGGCTACACCTTC.

This clonotype showed up just a few times. This chain joins TRBV5-1 and TRBJ2-1; 11 nucleotides line up with TRBD2. The length of the CDR3 is 20 residues. The V gene end was trimmed by 4 bases and the J gene end by 0 bases; junction bases not matched to a gene: 15. The germline gives CDR1 SGHRS, CDR2 YFSETQ. CDR3 sequence (DNA): TGCGCCAGCAGCCCTACCCCACCGACTAGCGGGACTAGCTCCTACAATGAGCAGTTCTTC. Translation: CASSPTPPTSGTSSYNEQFF.

This clonotype was counted a few times. The chain has TRBV29-1 and TRBJ2-1, with D uncertain. Germline lookup yields CDR1 SQVTM and CDR2 ANQGSEA. The V gene lost 1 base and the J gene lost 0 bases, with 7 bases spanning the gap. The CDR3 covers 14 residues. The CDR3 reads CSVEGRSSYNEQFF. In nucleotides, the CDR3 is TGCAGCGTTGAAGGTCGAAGCTCCTACAATGAGCAGTTCTTC.

This clonotype showed up just a few times. As DNA, the CDR3 is TGCGCCAGCAGCCAAGGAGTCCTAGTAGCCAAAAACATTCAGTACTTC. Translated, it gives CASSQGVLVAKNIQYF. The chain joins TRBV4-1 to TRBJ2-4; no clear D gene. The length of the CDR3 is 16 residues. Trimming left V 1 base short and J 0 bases short, with 10 bases between. Looked up from germline, CDR1 is MGHRA and CDR2 is YSYEKL.

The V and J genes are TRBV28 and TRBJ2-5; the match to TRBD2 covers 8 bases. This CDR3 region has 14 residues. Germline CDR1 MDHEN, CDR2 SYDVKM. The trim removed 4 bases at V and 5 bases at J, leaving 6 bases unmatched. The chain's CDR3 is CASSSGRAQETQYF. DNA for the CDR3: TGTGCCAGCAGTTCCGGGAGGGCTCAGGAGACCCAGTACTTC.

In its sample, this clonotype was seen a few times. The chain employs TRBV7-9 and TRBJ2-6; no definite D call. The CDR3 length is 15 residues. Germline V CDR1 and CDR2: SEHNR, FQNEAQ (reference sequence). V was cut by 0 bases and J by 2 bases, with 5 bases left in between. The CDR3 region is CASSLATPGANVLTF. CDR3 in DNA: TGTGCCAGCAGCTTAGCGACCCCTGGGGCCAACGTCCTGACTTTC. Supplemented by reference TRBV7-9 and TRBJ2-6, the full variable domain reads DTGVSQNPRHKITKRGQNVTFRCDPISEHNRLYWYRQTLGQGPEFLTYFQNEAQLEKSRLLSDRFSAERPKGSFSTLEIQRTEQGDSAMYLCASSLATPGANVLTFGAGSRLTVL.

The V call is TRBV20-1, the J call TRBJ2-1; 9 positions agree with TRBD2. The germline V gene has CDR1 DFQATT and CDR2 SNEGSKA (reference sequence). This CDR3 is built from 16 residues. Germline trimming cut 0 bases from V and 3 bases from J; bases unmatched to any gene: 6. The DNA of the CDR3 is TGCAGTGCTAGAGATGCGCAGCGGGAGGACTACAATGAGCAGTTCTTC. This codes for CSARDAQREDYNEQFF.

This chain links TRBV18 with TRBJ2-7, with TRBD1 matching 10 bases. The V gene's germline CDR1 is KGHSH and CDR2 LQKENI. The trim removed 5 bases at V and 1 base at J, leaving 8 bases unmatched. The CDR3 is made up of 16 amino acids. The CDR3 here is CASSATGTGVSYEQYF. As DNA, the CDR3 is TGTGCCAGCTCAGCCACAGGGACAGGGGTGTCCTACGAGCAGTACTTC.

This clonotype was recorded a few times. This chain links TRBV2 with TRBJ2-5; D gene uncertain. The germline CDR1 and CDR2 sequences are SNHLY and FYNNEI. V lost 7 bases and J lost 2, with 11 bases in between. This CDR3 region has 13 residues. Written as DNA, the CDR3 is TGTGCCAGCATATCGAAGACGCAAGAGACCCAGTACTTC. Protein product: CASISKTQETQYF.

There are a few counts of this clonotype. The chain combines TRBV6-1 with TRBJ2-3; 14 nucleotides match TRBD2. This CDR3 contains 15 residues. The germline V gene has CDR1 MNHNS and CDR2 SASEGT. Trimming took 6 bases from V and 10 from J; bases not matched to a gene: 9. The CDR3 reads CASRPGLAGELSQYF. CDR3 coding DNA: TGTGCCAGCAGACCGGGACTAGCGGGAGAGCTATCGCAGTATTTT.

The V and J genes are TRBV6-1 and TRBJ2-7, with 10 bases fitting TRBD2. Germline CDR1 reads MNHNS; CDR2 reads SASEGT. With 11 bases clipped from V and 4 bases from J, the junction kept 8 bases outside the gene matches. The CDR3 extends over 13 amino acids. The CDR3 DNA follows: TGTGCCGGCTCTAGCGGGAGTGGTTACGAGCAGTACTTC. This sequence encodes CAGSSGSGYEQYF.

The rearrangement links TRBV12-3 or TRBV12-4 to TRBJ1-1; unclear D gene. Between the trimmed V and J ends, which lost 1 base and 0 bases, there was a span of 12 bases. The CDR3 extends over 16 amino acids. The CDR3 loop reads CASSLGVRRLNTEAFF. CDR3 DNA sequence: TGTGCCAGCAGTTTAGGAGTTCGCAGGTTGAACACTGAAGCTTTCTTT.

J is TRBJ1-2 and V is TRBV5-1; 8 positions agree with TRBD1. Germline V gives CDR1 SGHRS, CDR2 YFSETQ. This CDR3 contains 14 residues. Trimming at V came to 4 bases and at J to 6 bases, leaving 8 bases not matched to a gene. CDR3 sequence: CASSLTPGGDGYTF. CDR3 DNA sequence: TGCGCCAGCAGCCTCACACCAGGGGGCGATGGCTACACCTTC. Together with reference TRBV5-1 and TRBJ1-2, the CDR3 gives the full variable domain: KAGVTQTPRYLIKTRGQQVTLSCSPISGHRSVSWYQQTPGQGLQFLFEYFSETQRNKGNFPGRFSGRQFSNSRSEMNVSTLELGDSALYLCASSLTPGGDGYTFGSGTRLTVV.

This clonotype came up many times. The chain recombines TRBV2 with TRBJ2-2; 8 nucleotides match TRBD1. Trimming cost V 6 bases and J 0 bases; bases outside gene matches: 3. Germline CDR1 is SNHLY and CDR2 is FYNNEI. The CDR3 sequence is 15 residues long. This chain's CDR3 is CASRETGANTGELFF. The DNA for the CDR3 is TGTGCCAGCAGAGAGACAGGGGCGAACACCGGGGAGCTGTTTTTT.

The chain couples TRBV6-5 to TRBJ1-2, with a possible D match to TRBD1 (6 bases). Trimming took off 1 base at V and 7 bases at J, with 13 bases between the two ends. Germline V gene lookup returns CDR1 MNHEY and CDR2 SVGAGI. The CDR3 extends over 14 amino acids. The DNA for the CDR3 is TGTGCCAGCAGTTACTTCCAGGGGAAGGGTGGCTACACCTTC. Translation: CASSYFQGKGGYTF.

The J gene is TRBJ2-7, the V gene TRBV29-1; TRBD2 is a possible D gene (5 bases). The germline CDR1 and CDR2 sequences are SQVTM and ANQGSEA. V lost 4 bases and J 2 bases, leaving 15 bases between the germline ends. The CDR3 sequence is 14 residues long. The CDR3 loop reads CSVGPSGTPYEQYF. The CDR3 DNA is TGCAGCGTTGGGCCCTCGGGAACCCCCTACGAGCAGTACTTC.

This clonotype was seen ten or more times. The chain uses TRBV20-1 and TRBJ2-1, with D unclear. Germline-derived CDR1 and CDR2 are DFQATT and SNEGSKA (reference sequence). V was shortened by 5 bases and J by 7 bases, with 6 bases between the two germline ends. CDR3 length: 10 residues. The CDR3 region is CSASINEQFF. The CDR3 nucleotides read TGCAGTGCTTCAATAAATGAGCAGTTCTTC.

This clonotype has more than one count but fewer than ten. The chain recombines TRBV6-1 with TRBJ1-6, with D tentatively TRBD1 (5 bases). V lost 6 bases to trimming and J lost 5 bases, with 11 bases between them. The CDR3 totals 14 residues. Germline lookup yields CDR1 MNHNS and CDR2 SASEGT. CDR3 residues: CASRTQGNNSPLHF. In DNA form, the CDR3 reads TGTGCCAGCAGAACTCAGGGAAATAATTCACCCCTCCACTTT.